This TCR beta chain was captured in a study of identical twins. TCRdb analysed the 5' RACE reads with MiXCR anew, one entry per CDR3 protein. The sample has 1.5 million or so distinct CDR3 sequences, about 31% seen once. The specimen sequenced was cord blood. The origin of this receptor is a newborn girl in good health.

The chain's CDR3 is CASSLAGQGATNEKLFF. The CDR3 bases are TGCGCCAGCAGCTTGGCGGGACAGGGTGCAACTAATGAAAAACTGTTTTTT. This chain uses TRBV5-1 with TRBJ1-4; 9 bases fit TRBD1. CDR3 length equals 17 residues. From germline, CDR1 is SGHRS and CDR2 YFSETQ. Trimming removed 0 bases from V and 0 bases from J; junction bases left unmatched: 3.